The present TCR beta chain was sequenced within a study of identical twins (dated by TCRdb to about 2016). Context from the whole study: To test whether fetal clonotypes persist, this study deep-sequenced TCR alpha and beta repertoires from monozygotic twins, from unrelated adults of various ages, and from cord blood. Replicate twin experiments were performed at different times using different library preparation protocols to rule out contamination.

This clonotype appeared a few times. It has no known antigen specificity. Nothing much larger sits one base from this clone, and base qualities are not available. Only healthy Caucasian donors were included. The twin cohort consisted of three pairs of female monozygotic twins, all aged 18 to 29 years. CD4+ and CD8+ T cell populations were isolated with positive isolation kits from Invitrogen. Summary of the overall study and its limitations: Out-of-frame TCR alpha sequences shared between twins showed an excess of low generation-probability sequences compared with coincidental sharing between unrelated individuals. Because the same donors could not be followed over many years, the conclusions relied on cross-sectional statistical analysis. A weaker excess of twin sharing was found in beta out-of-frame sequences because the signal-to-noise ratio was lowered by fewer shared sequences. Recombination models systematically underestimated out-of-frame TCR alpha sharing in monozygotic twins but agreed with sharing between unrelated individuals. Fewer insertions were carried by abundant cord blood beta clonotypes, a similar but weaker trend appeared in young adult naive repertoires, and no such trend appeared in memory repertoires. Invariant T cells such as MAIT and iNKT could partly confound zero-insertion analyses, although diverse VJ usage argued against such confounding for most clonotypes.

The CDR3, from cysteine to phenylalanine, totals 12 residues. Only the CDR3 part of the read is kept: 36 bases, read in frame from the first base. CDR1 and CDR2, per the germline V gene, are SQVTM and ANQGSEA. V is shortened by 6 bases, J by 3 bases, and the region joining them spans 9 bases. The protocol used for the library was 5' RACE. The instrument was an Illumina HiSeq 2000. Template switching added a universal primer binding site, and the final cDNA carried a unique molecular identifier that allowed TCR cDNA molecules to be counted accurately. Specific primers in the conserved constant-segment region were used to synthesize first-strand cDNA for TCR alpha and beta chains. To control for contamination, every cDNA library carried two barcodes: a SMART-Mk sample barcode plus Illumina barcodes. TruSeq adapter sequences along with Illumina sample barcodes were introduced in two successive PCR steps. Sequencing of the TCR alpha and beta cDNA libraries was done on the Illumina HiSeq platform using custom primers. Per the source publication's procedure: Raw reads were processed with MiGEC to extract unique molecular identifiers, and MiXCR was used to determine CDR3 positions. For each individual, recombination models were inferred using an EM algorithm with the repgenHMM and IGoR tools. Shared clonotypes were analyzed with the tcR package in R, and sharing was normalized by the product of cloneset sizes. To study raw recombination free of thymic and clonal selection effects, out-of-frame nonproductive sequences were analyzed. Using fastp trimming at Q25 and MiXCR clonotype assembly, TCRdb reanalyzed the public sequencing data and kept in-frame beta chains. Each entry is one CDR3 protein sequence, shown with its most common DNA and genes. TCRdb, not the authors, supplied the V and J calls. The sample contains roughly 280,000 distinct CDR3 sequences, around 9.7% of them found a single time. The ten largest make up around 7.1% of the sample.

The same data also went into a second study, on yellow fever vaccine responses in identical twins. Per that second paper: According to the authors, the vaccine-induced T cell response in identical twins seemed to be partly convergent and partly specific to each individual. The study precisely tracked vaccine-responding T cell clones in identical twins.

This sequence uses TRBV29-1 and TRBJ2-4, and TRBD1 may be the D gene, going by 5 matching bases. Input material: CD8+ T cells sorted from blood. This TCR was sampled from a woman aged 18-29 years in good health. The CDR3 in this case is CSVTEDKNIQYF. The nucleotide sequence reads TGCAGCGTGACAGAAGACAAAAACATTCAGTACTTC.